The source of this TCR beta chain is a study of blood T cell repertoires in COVID-19. At the level of the study: Donors in the United States, Italy and Spain gave samples during acute or convalescent COVID-19. From T cells, B-cell-depleted T cells, or PBMCs came the material, which was cDNA or gDNA.

Authors' processing steps: Nucleated cell counts were estimated from reference gene primer amplification. The table came from immunoSEQ multiplex PCR; TCRdb's copy has only in-frame clones and leaves some out. The V and J calls and clone size were taken over from that table, and D and trimming were inferred from the DNA. The sample has approximately 170,000 clones, around 90% seen once; the top ten hold over 15%. The CDR3 sequence is 15 residues long. J gave up 6 bases and V 5 bases, and 6 bases lay outside the gene matches. The germline V gene encodes CDR1 MNHEY and CDR2 SMNVEV (reference sequence).

Sequencing was performed on peripheral blood. The receptor comes from a man in his 60s with active or convalescent COVID-19. The chain combines TRBV27 with TRBJ2-4, with 11 bases fitting TRBD2. The CDR3 region has the DNA TGTGCCAGCAGTCAGACTAGCGGGGCATCAAACATTCAGTACTTC. It specifies CASSQTSGASNIQYF.